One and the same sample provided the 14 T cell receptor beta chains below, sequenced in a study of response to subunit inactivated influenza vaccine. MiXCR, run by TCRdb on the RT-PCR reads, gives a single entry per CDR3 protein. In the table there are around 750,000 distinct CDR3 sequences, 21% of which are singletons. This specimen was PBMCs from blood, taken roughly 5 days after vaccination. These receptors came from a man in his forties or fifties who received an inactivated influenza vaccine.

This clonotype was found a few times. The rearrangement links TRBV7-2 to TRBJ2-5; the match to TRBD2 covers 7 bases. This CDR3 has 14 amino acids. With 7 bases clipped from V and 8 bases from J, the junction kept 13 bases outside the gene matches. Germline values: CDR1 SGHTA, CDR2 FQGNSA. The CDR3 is CASTLSVRGLTQYF. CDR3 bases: TGTGCCAGCACCCTTTCTGTGCGGGGGTTAACCCAGTACTTC.

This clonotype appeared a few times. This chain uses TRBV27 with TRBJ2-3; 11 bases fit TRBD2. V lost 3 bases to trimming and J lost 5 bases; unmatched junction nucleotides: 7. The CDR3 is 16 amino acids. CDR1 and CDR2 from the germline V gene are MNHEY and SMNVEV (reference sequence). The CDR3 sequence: CASSFTSGSLVDTQYF. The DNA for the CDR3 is TGTGCCAGCAGTTTCACTAGCGGGAGTTTAGTAGATACGCAGTATTTT.

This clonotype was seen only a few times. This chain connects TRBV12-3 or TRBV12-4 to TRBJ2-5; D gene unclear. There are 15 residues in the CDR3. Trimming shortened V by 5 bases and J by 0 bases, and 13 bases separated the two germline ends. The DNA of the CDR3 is TGTGCCAGCAGTCACCGGGCTGGGTACCAAGAGACCCAGTACTTC. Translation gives CASSHRAGYQETQYF.

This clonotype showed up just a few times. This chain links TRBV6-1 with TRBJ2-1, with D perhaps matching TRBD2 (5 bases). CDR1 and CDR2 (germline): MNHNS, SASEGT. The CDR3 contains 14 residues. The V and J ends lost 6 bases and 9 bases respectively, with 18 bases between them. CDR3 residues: CASSPTRTWGEQFF. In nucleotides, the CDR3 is TGTGCCAGCAGCCCCACCCGGACTTGGGGTGAGCAGTTCTTC.

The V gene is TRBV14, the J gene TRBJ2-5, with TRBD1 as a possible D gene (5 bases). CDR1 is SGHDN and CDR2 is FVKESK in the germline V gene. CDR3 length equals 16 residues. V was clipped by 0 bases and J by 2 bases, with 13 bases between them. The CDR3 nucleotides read TGTGCCAGCAGCCAAGAGAAAAGGGGCGAACAAGAGACCCAGTACTTC. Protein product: CASSQEKRGEQETQYF.

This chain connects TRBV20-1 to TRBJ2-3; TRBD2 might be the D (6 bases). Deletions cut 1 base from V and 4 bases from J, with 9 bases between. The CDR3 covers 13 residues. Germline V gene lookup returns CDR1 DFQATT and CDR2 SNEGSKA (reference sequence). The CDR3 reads CSARAGDPDTQYF. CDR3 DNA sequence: TGCAGTGCTAGAGCGGGAGACCCAGATACGCAGTATTTT.

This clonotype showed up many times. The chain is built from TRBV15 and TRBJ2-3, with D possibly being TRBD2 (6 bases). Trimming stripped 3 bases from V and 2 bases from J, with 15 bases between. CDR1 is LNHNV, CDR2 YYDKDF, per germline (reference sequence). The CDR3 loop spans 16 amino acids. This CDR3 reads CATSSLRGRNTDTQYF. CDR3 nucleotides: TGTGCCACCAGCAGTTTGCGGGGCCGTAACACAGATACGCAGTATTTT. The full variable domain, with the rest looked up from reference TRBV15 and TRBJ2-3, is DAMVIQNPRYQVTQFGKPVTLSCSQTLNHNVMYWYQQKSSQAPKLLFHYYDKDFNNEADTPDNFQSRRPNTSFCFLDIRSPGLGDTAMYLCATSSLRGRNTDTQYFGPGTRLTVL.

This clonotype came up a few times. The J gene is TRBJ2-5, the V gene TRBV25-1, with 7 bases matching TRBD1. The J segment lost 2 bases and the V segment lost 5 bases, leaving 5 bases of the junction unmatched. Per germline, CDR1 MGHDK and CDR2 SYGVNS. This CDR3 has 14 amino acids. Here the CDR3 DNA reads TGTGCCAGCAGTTACGACAGGGATCAAGAGACCCAGTACTTC. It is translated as CASSYDRDQETQYF.

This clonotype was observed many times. In DNA, the CDR3 is TGTGCCAGCAGCTTAGCCGGGACAGGAAACTACGAGCAGTACTTC. Its protein is CASSLAGTGNYEQYF. The rearrangement joins TRBV7-9 to TRBJ2-7, with 8 positions matching TRBD1. V lost 0 bases, J lost 3 bases, and 4 bases stayed unmatched. Germline lookup yields CDR1 SEHNR and CDR2 FQNEAQ (reference sequence). CDR3 length: 15 amino acids.

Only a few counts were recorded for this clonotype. CDR3 nucleotides: TGTGCCAGCAGACCGGGACAGAGGGCCTACACCTTC. It specifies CASRPGQRAYTF. The chain carries TRBV6-2 or TRBV6-3 and TRBJ1-2, with TRBD1 matching over 7 bases. With 6 bases clipped from V and 10 bases from J, the junction kept 8 bases outside the gene matches. This CDR3 contains 12 residues. Looked up from germline, CDR1 is MNHEY and CDR2 is SVGEGT.

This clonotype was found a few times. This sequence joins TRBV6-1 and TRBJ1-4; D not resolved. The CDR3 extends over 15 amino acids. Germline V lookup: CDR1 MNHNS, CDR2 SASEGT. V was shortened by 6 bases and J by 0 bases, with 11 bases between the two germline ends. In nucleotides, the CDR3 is TGTGCCAGCAGACCCTCGGTTGCAACTAATGAAAAACTGTTTTTT. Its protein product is CASRPSVATNEKLFF.

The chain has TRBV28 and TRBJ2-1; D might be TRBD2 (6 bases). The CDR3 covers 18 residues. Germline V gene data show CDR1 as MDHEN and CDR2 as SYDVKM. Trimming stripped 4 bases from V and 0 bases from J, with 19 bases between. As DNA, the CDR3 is TGTGCCAGCAGTTCTCCCGAGGGACTCCAGAGCTCCTACAATGAGCAGTTCTTC. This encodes CASSSPEGLQSSYNEQFF.

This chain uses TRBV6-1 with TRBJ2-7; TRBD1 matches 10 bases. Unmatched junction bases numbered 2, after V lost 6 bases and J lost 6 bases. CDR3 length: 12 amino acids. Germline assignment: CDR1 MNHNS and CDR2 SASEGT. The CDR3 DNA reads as TGTGCCAGCAGAGGACAGGGGGGCGAGCAGTACTTC. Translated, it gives CASRGQGGEQYF.

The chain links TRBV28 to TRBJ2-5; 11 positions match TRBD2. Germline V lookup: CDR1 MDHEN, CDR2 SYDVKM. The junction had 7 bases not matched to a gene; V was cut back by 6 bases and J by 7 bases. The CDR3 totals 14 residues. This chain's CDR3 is CASSPTSGRGTQYF. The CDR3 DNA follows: TGTGCCAGCAGCCCAACTAGCGGGAGAGGGACCCAGTACTTC.